A selection of T cell receptor beta chains follows, all from one sample in a study of CD4 and CD8 cells across lung adenocarcinoma regions. A single record per CDR3 protein comes from TCRdb applying MiXCR to the PCR reads. Here the sample spans about 5,200 distinct CDR3 sequences, about 50% being singletons. Sequenced sample: CD4+ T cells from the margin of a lung tumor. The receptor set was obtained from a male donor with lung adenocarcinoma. The CD4 and CD8 labels of this study may be unreliable. Both conserved end residues are part of each CDR3. The D gene is left open where the match is weak. Size values are once, few and many counts, or a class for expanded clones, and some rows have none.

D gene	J gene	clone size	V gene	CDR3 DNA	CDR3 protein
TRBD2	TRBJ2-7	NA	TRBV12-3/TRBV12-4	TGTGCCAGCAGCCAACCTACTAGCGGCGAGAACTACGAGCAGTACTTC	CASSQPTSGENYEQYF
TRBD1	TRBJ2-1	large	TRBV6-5	TGTGCCAGCAGTTACTCGTCCGGGACAGGGGGCAATGAGCAGTTCTTC	CASSYSSGTGGNEQFF
TRBD2	TRBJ2-7	medium-sized	TRBV6-1	TGTGCCAGCAGAGGGCGGGGGGGCACTTACGAGCAGTACTTC	CASRGRGGTYEQYF
TRBD2	TRBJ2-1	NA	TRBV20-1	TGTTCCAGCGAACTAGCGCAAAGGGGCAATGAGCAGTTCTTC	CSSELAQRGNEQFF
NA	TRBJ2-5	NA	TRBV10-1	TGCGCCAGCAGTGACGGGGGAGCGAGCACAGATACCCAGTACTTC	CASSDGGASTDTQYF
TRBD2	TRBJ2-1	NA	TRBV10-1	TGCGCCAGCAGTGAGTCCCGTACTAGCGGGAGTTACAATGAGCAGTTCTTC	CASSESRTSGSYNEQFF
NA	TRBJ2-1	NA	TRBV6-1	TGTGCCAGCGGTGGTGGGAGTTACAATGAGCAGTTCTTC	CASGGGSYNEQFF
TRBD2	TRBJ2-1	NA	TRBV6-5	TGTGCCAGCAGTTACCAGGGGGATAAAGCGGGGGGGGGCAATGAGCAGTTCTTC	CASSYQGDKAGGGNEQFF
TRBD2	TRBJ2-1	NA	TRBV6-1	TGTGCCAGCAGTGTTTCTGGGACTAGCGGCTACGAGCAGTTCTTC	CASSVSGTSGYEQFF
NA	TRBJ2-1	NA	TRBV6-5	TGTGCCAGCAGTTACTCTGCTAGCGACAATGAGCAGTTCTTC	CASSYSASDNEQFF
TRBD2	TRBJ2-1	NA	TRBV9	TGTGCCAGCAGCCTAGACAGCGGGAGGGCCCGGAATGAGCAGTTCTTC	CASSLDSGRARNEQFF
NA	TRBJ2-5	NA	TRBV27	TGTGCCAGCGGTTGTGACGCAGAGACCCAGTACTTC	CASGCDAETQYF
NA	TRBJ1-4	NA	TRBV6-1	TGTGCCAGCAGTGCACGGCCGCGCCCAACTAATGAAAAACTGTTTTTT	CASSARPRPTNEKLFF
NA	TRBJ1-1	NA	TRBV10-2	TGCGCCAGCAGACTCGGACAGAACACTGAAGCTTTCTTT	CASRLGQNTEAFF
NA	TRBJ2-3	few	TRBV9	TGTGCCAGCAGCAGGTCCGGAGATACGCAGTATTTT	CASSRSGDTQYF
TRBD2	TRBJ2-3	NA	TRBV4-2	TGTGCCAGCAGCTCCGGGACTAGCGGCACAGATACGCAGTATTTT	CASSSGTSGTDTQYF
TRBD1	TRBJ2-7	few	TRBV6-5	TGTGCCAGCAGGAACCCTCTGGGACAGGGAAGTTACGAGCAGTACTTC	CASRNPLGQGSYEQYF
NA	TRBJ2-3	NA	TRBV6-5	TGTGCCAGCAGACTCCAGTCCGGGATCCCAGATGAGCAGTTTTTT	CASRLQSGIPDEQFF
NA	TRBJ2-1	medium-sized	TRBV6-5	TGTGCCAGCAGTTTGGCGCCCCCTGGATACAATGAGCAGTTCTTC	CASSLAPPGYNEQFF